Following are 6 T cell receptor beta chains from one sample sequenced in a study of T cells in Graves' hyperthyroidism and ophthalmopathy. It was RNA transcripts that yielded the amplified TCR beta CDR3 regions. The TCR CDR3 first-round RT-PCR relied on the HTBI primer set. TCRdb reprocessed the multiplex PCR reads via MiXCR and lists one record per CDR3 protein. The data hold fewer than 550,000 distinct CDR3 sequences, with around a sixth observed a single time. The specimen was blood. Every receptor here comes from a woman aged 18-35 years with Graves' hyperthyroidism.

The chain employs TRBV7-3 and TRBJ2-1; TRBD2 aligns across 10 bases. The V gene's germline CDR1 is SGHTA and CDR2 FQGTGA. V dropped 5 bases and J dropped 9; count of bases not matched to a gene: 10. CDR3 length: 15 residues. CDR3 DNA: TGTGCCAGCAGCCCCGCCAGCGGGAGGGCCTCTGAGCAGTTCTTC. Protein: CASSPASGRASEQFF.

This clonotype was seen only a few times. The chain uses TRBV29-1 and TRBJ2-3; no clear D. From germline, CDR1 is SQVTM and CDR2 ANQGSEA. The CDR3 length is 14 residues. The ends were cut back, 3 bases at V and 1 base at J, with 11 bases in the middle. This CDR3 is CSVDPDTRTDTQYF. CDR3 DNA sequence: TGCAGCGTTGACCCCGACACCCGCACAGATACGCAGTATTTT.

Ten or more counts support this clonotype. V gene TRBV5-8 combines with J gene TRBJ1-1, with D hard to call. The germline V gene encodes CDR1 SGHTS and CDR2 YDEGEE. Trimming left V 2 bases short and J 0 bases short, with 11 bases between. CDR3 length: 15 amino acids. The CDR3 region is CASSLPGKLNTEAFF. The CDR3 DNA is TGTGCCAGCAGCTTACCAGGTAAGCTGAACACTGAAGCTTTCTTT.

This clonotype was observed many times. The genes are TRBV2 and TRBJ1-1, with D tentatively TRBD1 (5 bases). V was shortened by 3 bases and J by 3 bases, with 8 bases between the two germline ends. The CDR3 extends over 13 amino acids. Germline V CDR1 and CDR2: SNHLY, FYNNEI. CDR3 in DNA: TGTGCCAGCAGTGAGCAGGGCTACACTGAAGCTTTCTTT. Encoded protein: CASSEQGYTEAFF.

This clonotype was picked up many times. The V call is TRBV2, the J call TRBJ2-7; D may be TRBD1 (6 bases). Looked up from germline, CDR1 is SNHLY and CDR2 is FYNNEI. The V end was cut by 8 bases, the J end by 6 bases, with 17 bases between. The CDR3 length is 13 residues. CDR3: CASGRQVLGEQYF. The CDR3 nucleotides are TGTGCCAGCGGCCGACAGGTATTAGGCGAGCAGTACTTC.

Comment on this clonotype: Sequence at one end of the junction differs from germline and may be a read error. CDR3 nucleotides: TGTGCCAGCAGCCGCCTTGGTGGGGCCAACGTCCTGACTTTC. This translates into CASSRLGGANVLTF. V usage is TRBV4-1 and J usage is TRBJ2-6; D gene uncertain. The CDR3 spans 14 residues. Germline V CDR1 and CDR2: MGHRA, YSYEKL.